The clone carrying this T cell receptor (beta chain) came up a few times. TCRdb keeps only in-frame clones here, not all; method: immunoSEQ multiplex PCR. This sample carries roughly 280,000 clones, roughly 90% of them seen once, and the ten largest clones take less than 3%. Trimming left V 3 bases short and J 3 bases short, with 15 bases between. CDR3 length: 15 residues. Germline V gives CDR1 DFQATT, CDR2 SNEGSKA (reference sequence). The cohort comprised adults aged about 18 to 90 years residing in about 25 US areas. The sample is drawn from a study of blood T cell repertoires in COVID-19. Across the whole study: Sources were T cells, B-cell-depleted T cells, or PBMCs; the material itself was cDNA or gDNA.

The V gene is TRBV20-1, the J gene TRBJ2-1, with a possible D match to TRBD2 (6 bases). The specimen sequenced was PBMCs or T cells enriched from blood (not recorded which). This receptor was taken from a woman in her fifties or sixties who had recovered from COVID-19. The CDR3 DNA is TGCAGTGCTAGTTTGCTGACCGGGAGCTACAATGAGCAGTTCTTC. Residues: CSASLLTGSYNEQFF.